The 16 T cell receptor beta chains reported below all come from one sample, sequenced in a study of T cells after posttransplantation cyclophosphamide. Some clones are missing from TCRdb's copy, which holds only in-frame ones; the method was immunoSEQ multiplex PCR. The repertoire consists of some 64,000 clones, with around 95% occurring once and the leading ten covering about 3.2%. The sequenced sample was PBMCs. The receptor source for this set is a woman aged 30 to 39 in good health and a related stem cell transplant donor.

The chain joins TRBV7-3 to TRBJ2-6, with D hard to call. The CDR3 spans 14 residues. Per germline, CDR1 SGHTA and CDR2 FQGTGA. The ends were cut back, 5 bases at V and 0 bases at J, with 5 bases in the middle. DNA of the CDR3: TGTGCCAGCAGCGTAAGCTCTGGGGCCAACGTCCTGACTTTC. Protein sequence: CASSVSSGANVLTF. Combining the CDR3 with reference TRBV7-3 and TRBJ2-6 gives the whole variable domain GAGVSQTPSNKVTEKGKYVELRCDPISGHTALYWYRQSLGQGPEFLIYFQGTGAADDSGLPNDRFFAVRPEGSVSTLKIQRTERGDSAVYLCASSVSSGANVLTFGAGSRLTVL.

CDR3 region: CASNSDRSSYNSPLHF. The CDR3 DNA reads as TGTGCCAGTAATTCGGACAGGAGCTCCTATAATTCACCCCTCCACTTT. The chain recombines TRBV19 with TRBJ1-6; 7 bases agree with TRBD1. The CDR3 consists of 16 residues. Per germline, CDR1 LNHDA and CDR2 SQIVND (reference sequence). V was clipped by 7 bases and J by 0 bases; unmatched bases: 6.

This rearrangement joins TRBV9 to TRBJ1-6; weak D call: TRBD1 (6 bases). The CDR3 spans 13 residues. Germline V gives CDR1 SGDLS, CDR2 YYNGEE. The V gene lost 4 bases and the J gene lost 7 bases, with 9 bases spanning the gap. The chain's CDR3 is CASSQTGNSPLHF. CDR3 in DNA: TGTGCCAGCAGCCAGACAGGAAATTCACCCCTCCACTTT.

This chain connects TRBV4-2 to TRBJ2-3; no clear D gene. Trimming took 1 base from V and 4 from J, leaving 9 bases between them. Looked up from germline, CDR1 is LGHNA and CDR2 is YNFKEQ. This CDR3 spans 14 amino acids. The DNA of the CDR3 is TGTGCCAGCAGCCAAGCTTCGAGCGCAGATACGCAGTATTTT. This translates into CASSQASSADTQYF.

The chain combines TRBV20-1 with TRBJ1-1; D not resolved. Looked up from germline, CDR1 is DFQATT and CDR2 is SNEGSKA (reference sequence). V lost 3 bases and J 6 bases, leaving 8 bases between the germline ends. The CDR3 runs 11 residues. CDR3 bases: TGCAGTGCTAGCGTGGGTTCTGAAGCTTTCTTT. As protein: CSASVGSEAFF.

This clone occurred once. The chain has TRBV5-1 and TRBJ2-1; D ambiguous. V was pared by 0 bases and J by 4 bases, with 8 bases between. There are 14 residues in the CDR3. Germline CDR1 and CDR2: SGHRS and YFSETQ. Here the CDR3 reads CASSLVPEYNEQFF. The CDR3 nucleotides are TGCGCCAGCAGCTTGGTCCCAGAATACAATGAGCAGTTCTTC.

V usage is TRBV7-8 and J usage is TRBJ2-7; no firm D call. The CDR3 is 14 residues long. Germline CDR1 and CDR2: SGHVS and FQNEAQ. V shed 5 bases and J shed 0 bases, with 11 bases lying between them. Here the CDR3 reads CASSPLSSSYEQYF. The CDR3 DNA reads TGTGCCAGCAGCCCTTTGTCAAGCTCCTACGAGCAGTACTTC.

This chain connects TRBV5-6 to TRBJ1-2; 8 nucleotides align to TRBD1. The ends lost 4 bases at V and 6 bases at J; junction bases unmatched: 5. In germline, CDR1 is SGHDT, CDR2 YYEEEE. CDR3 length: 13 residues. The CDR3 protein is CASSDTGGNGYTF. CDR3 DNA sequence: TGTGCCAGCAGCGATACAGGGGGAAATGGCTACACCTTC.

J is TRBJ2-2 and V is TRBV12-5; 8 bases agree with TRBD1. Germline V gene lookup returns CDR1 LGHNT and CDR2 FRNRAP. This CDR3 has 16 residues. Unmatched junction bases numbered 2, after V lost 1 base and J lost 1 base. The CDR3 DNA follows: TGTGCTAGTGGTTTGGACAGGGGGGTGAACACCGGGGAGCTGTTTTTT. It is translated as CASGLDRGVNTGELFF.

V gene TRBV6-5 combines with J gene TRBJ1-2; D might be TRBD1 (5 bases). CDR1 and CDR2 (germline): MNHEY, SVGAGI. This CDR3 contains 15 residues. V lost 8 bases and J lost 10, with 26 bases in between. The DNA of the CDR3 is TGTGCCAGCCTGAAAAGCCAGGGAATTTTCTCGTCCTACACCTTC. Its translation is CASLKSQGIFSSYTF.

V and J are TRBV4-2 and TRBJ2-2; D could derive from TRBD1 or TRBD2 (5 bases each). Germline-derived CDR1 and CDR2 are LGHNA and YNFKEQ. CDR3 size: 15 residues. Trimming took 1 base from V and 0 from J, leaving 6 bases between them. CDR3 in DNA: TGTGCCAGCAGCCAAGGAGGGGCGAACACCGGGGAGCTGTTTTTT. Translated, it gives CASSQGGANTGELFF.

The chain links TRBV4-3 to TRBJ1-1; 7 bases agree with TRBD1. The CDR3 is made up of 13 amino acids. Germline CDR1 LGHNA, CDR2 YSLEER. The ends lost 4 bases at V and 5 bases at J; junction bases unmatched: 4. The CDR3 bases are TGCGCCAGCAGCCGGATACAGGGGACTGAAGCTTTCTTT. Its translation is CASSRIQGTEAFF.

The V and J genes are TRBV5-6 and TRBJ1-2; TRBD1 is a possible D gene (6 bases). V gave up 2 bases and J gave up 8 bases, with 13 bases separating them. In germline, CDR1 is SGHDT, CDR2 YYEEEE. The CDR3 totals 13 residues. The CDR3 is CASSFGGAGGYTF. The CDR3, as DNA: TGTGCCAGCAGCTTCGGGGGCGCGGGCGGCTACACCTTC. The full variable domain, its missing parts supplied by reference TRBV5-6 and TRBJ1-2, is DAGVTQSPTHLIKTRGQQVTLRCSPKSGHDTVSWYQQALGQGPQFIFQYYEEEERQRGNFPDRFSGHQFPNYSSELNVNALLLGDSALYLCASSFGGAGGYTFGSGTRLTVV.

The chain recombines TRBV10-3 with TRBJ1-2, with D unclear. Per the germline V gene, CDR1 is ENHRY and CDR2 is SYGVKD. The CDR3 covers 16 residues. The V end lost 0 bases, the J end lost 3 bases, and 14 bases lay between the germline ends. CDR3 residues: CAISESTGRAYYGYTF. The DNA for the CDR3 is TGTGCCATCAGTGAGTCGACTGGGAGGGCATACTATGGCTACACCTTC.

The genes are TRBV18 and TRBJ1-5; weak D call: TRBD1 (5 bases). Germline CDR1 reads KGHSH; CDR2 reads LQKENI. V lost 1 base to trimming and J lost 3 bases, with 19 bases between them. This CDR3 has 18 residues. CDR3 region: CASSPRPDWGSINQPQHF. CDR3 bases: TGTGCCAGCTCACCACGACCCGACTGGGGGTCTATCAATCAGCCCCAGCATTTT. Combining the CDR3 with reference TRBV18 and TRBJ1-5 gives the whole variable domain NAGVMQNPRHLVRRRGQEARLRCSPMKGHSHVYWYRQLPEEGLKFMVYLQKENIIDESGMPKERFSAEFPKEGPSILRIQQVVRGDSAAYFCASSPRPDWGSINQPQHFGDGTRLSIL.

This chain uses TRBV11-2 with TRBJ1-5, with D hard to call. CDR3 length: 12 amino acids. In germline, CDR1 is SGHAT, CDR2 FQNNGV. Trimming took off 0 bases at V and 4 bases at J, with 1 base between the two ends. The CDR3 here is CASSLENQPQHF. For the CDR3, the DNA is TGTGCCAGCAGCTTAGAGAATCAGCCCCAGCATTTT. The whole variable domain, filled in from reference TRBV11-2 and TRBJ1-5, reads EAGVAQSPRYKIIEKRQSVAFWCNPISGHATLYWYQQILGQGPKLLIQFQNNGVVDDSQLPKDRFSAERLKGVDSTLKIQPAKLEDSAVYLCASSLENQPQHFGDGTRLSIL.